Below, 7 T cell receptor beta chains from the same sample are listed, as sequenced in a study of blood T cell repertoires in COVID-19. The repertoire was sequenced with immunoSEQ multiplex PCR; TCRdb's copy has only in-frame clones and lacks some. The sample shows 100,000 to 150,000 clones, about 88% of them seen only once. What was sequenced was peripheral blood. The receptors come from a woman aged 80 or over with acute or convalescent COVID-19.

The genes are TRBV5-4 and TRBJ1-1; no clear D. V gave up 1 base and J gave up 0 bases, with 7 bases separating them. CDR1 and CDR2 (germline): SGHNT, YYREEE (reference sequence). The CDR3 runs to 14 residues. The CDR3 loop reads CASSLKTMNTEAFF. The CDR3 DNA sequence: TGTGCCAGCAGCTTGAAGACTATGAACACTGAAGCTTTCTTT.

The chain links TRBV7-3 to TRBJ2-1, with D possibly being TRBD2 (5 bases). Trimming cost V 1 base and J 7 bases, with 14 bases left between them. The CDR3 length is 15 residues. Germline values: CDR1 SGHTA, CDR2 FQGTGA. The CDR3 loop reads CASSLSLAVRNEQFF. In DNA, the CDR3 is TGTGCCAGCAGCTTAAGTCTAGCCGTGAGAAATGAGCAGTTCTTC.

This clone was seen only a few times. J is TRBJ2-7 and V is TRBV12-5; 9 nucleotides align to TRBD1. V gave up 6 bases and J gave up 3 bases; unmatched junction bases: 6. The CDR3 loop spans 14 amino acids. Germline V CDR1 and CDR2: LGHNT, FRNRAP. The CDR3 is CASGSGQGGYEQYF. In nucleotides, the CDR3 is TGTGCTAGTGGCTCGGGACAGGGCGGCTACGAGCAGTACTTC. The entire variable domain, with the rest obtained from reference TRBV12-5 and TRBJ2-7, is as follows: DARVTQTPRHKVTEMGQEVTMRCQPILGHNTVFWYRQTMMQGLELLAYFRNRAPLDDSGMPKDRFSAEMPDATLATLKIQPSEPRDSAVYFCASGSGQGGYEQYFGPGTRLTVT.

The CDR3 loop reads CASSQDPGRGYGYTF. The CDR3 DNA follows: TGCGCCAGCAGCCAAGATCCTGGACGGGGCTATGGCTACACCTTC. The V call is TRBV4-1, the J call TRBJ1-2; D remains unclear. Trimming took off 0 bases at V and 4 bases at J, with 12 bases between the two ends. The CDR3 has 15 residues. The germline V gene has CDR1 MGHRA and CDR2 YSYEKL.

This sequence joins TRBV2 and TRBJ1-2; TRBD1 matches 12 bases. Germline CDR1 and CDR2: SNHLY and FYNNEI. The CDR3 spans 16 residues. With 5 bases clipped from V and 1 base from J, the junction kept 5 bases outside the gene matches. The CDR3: CASSPGQGAINYGYTF. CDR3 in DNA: TGTGCCAGCAGTCCGGGACAGGGGGCGATTAACTATGGCTACACCTTC.

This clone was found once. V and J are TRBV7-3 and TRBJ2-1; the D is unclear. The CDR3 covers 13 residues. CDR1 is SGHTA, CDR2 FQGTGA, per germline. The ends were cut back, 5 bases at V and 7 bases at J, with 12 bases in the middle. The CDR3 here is CASSTHRSNEQFF. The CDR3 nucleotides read TGTGCCAGCAGCACACACCGCTCGAATGAGCAGTTCTTC.

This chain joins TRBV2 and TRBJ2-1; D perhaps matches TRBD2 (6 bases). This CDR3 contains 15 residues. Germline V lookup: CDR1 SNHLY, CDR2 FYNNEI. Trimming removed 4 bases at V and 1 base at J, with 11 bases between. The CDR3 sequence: CASSGGDRSYNEQFF. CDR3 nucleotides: TGTGCCAGCAGTGGGGGGGACCGATCCTACAATGAGCAGTTCTTC.